The 16 T cell receptor beta chains presented below share a single source sample, sequenced in a study of CD8+CD57+ T cells in acquired aplastic anemia. Both TCR beta VDJ combination and CDR3 sequence profiling were carried out. Genomic DNA was the template for this profiling. From the reads, TCRdb called clonotypes with MiXCR, one entry per CDR3 protein. The data hold around 200,000 distinct CDR3 sequences, with approximately 52% observed a single time. Sequencing was performed on sorted CD4+, CD8+, or CD8+CD57+ T cells (not recorded which) from PBMCs. The source is a human donor in good health, serving as a control.

V and J are TRBV10-3 and TRBJ1-2; possible D gene TRBD1, 5 bases. The length of the CDR3 is 15 residues. Trimming took 0 bases from V and 4 from J, leaving 12 bases between them. Germline CDR1 and CDR2: ENHRY and SYGVKD. CDR3 sequence (DNA): TGTGCCATCAGTGAGTCGGCGCGACAGAGCTATGGCTACACCTTC. It translates to CAISESARQSYGYTF.

This chain connects TRBV7-9 to TRBJ2-7; TRBD1 aligns across 7 bases. J was trimmed by 3 bases and V by 1 base; bases with no gene match: 6. This CDR3 has 15 amino acids. Germline CDR1 reads SEHNR; CDR2 reads FQNEAQ (reference sequence). CDR3 sequence reads: CASSLGRQGGYEQYF. The CDR3 DNA follows: TGTGCCAGCAGCTTAGGCCGACAGGGCGGCTACGAGCAGTACTTC.

This clonotype was seen at least ten times. The V gene is TRBV7-2, the J gene TRBJ2-7; D not certain. Germline-derived CDR1 and CDR2 are SGHTA and FQGNSA. The CDR3 covers 15 residues. Trimming left V 2 bases short and J 2 bases short, with 13 bases between. CDR3: CASSLMGQLTYEQYF. The CDR3 region has the DNA TGTGCCAGCAGCTTAATGGGTCAGCTTACCTACGAGCAGTACTTC.

The chain links TRBV29-1 to TRBJ1-5, with D possibly matching TRBD1 (5 bases). The CDR3 has 12 amino acids. Trimming removed 6 bases at V and 4 bases at J, with 10 bases between. The germline CDR1 and CDR2 sequences are SQVTM and ANQGSEA. The CDR3 spells CSVQGRNQPQHF. The CDR3 DNA sequence: TGCAGCGTCCAGGGACGTAATCAGCCCCAGCATTTT.

This clonotype was observed many times. J is TRBJ2-7 and V is TRBV5-1; 9 nucleotides agree with TRBD1. From germline, CDR1 is SGHRS and CDR2 YFSETQ. Trimming removed 4 bases from V and 9 bases from J; junction bases left unmatched: 14. The CDR3 spans 15 residues. In nucleotides, the CDR3 is TGCGCCAGCAGCGAAGGACAGGGGCTATCTACGGGGCAGTACTTC. Protein product: CASSEGQGLSTGQYF.

The chain combines TRBV10-3 with TRBJ1-2; D is perhaps TRBD1 (5 bases). CDR1 ENHRY and CDR2 SYGVKD come from the germline V gene. Trimming took 3 bases from V and 5 from J, leaving 13 bases between them. The CDR3 spans 14 residues. CDR3 region: CAISDRVPDYGYTF. CDR3 nucleotide sequence: TGTGCCATCAGTGACAGGGTTCCTGATTATGGCTACACCTTC.

About this clonotype itself: A read error is likely, as this CDR3 ends without the conserved phenylalanine or tryptophan. No DNA is shown, since the ends of the CDR3 on it are uncertain; the CDR3 is the one TCRdb lists. The chain has TRBV9 and TRBJ1-6. The CDR3 is 12 amino acids in total, end residues counted. The germline V gene encodes CDR1 SGDLS and CDR2 YYNGEE. The CDR3: CASSGLNSPPHV.

This clonotype was observed a handful of times. The chain is built from TRBV7-8 and TRBJ2-3; D is possibly TRBD2 (5 bases). The CDR3 has 15 amino acids. CDR1 is SGHVS and CDR2 is FQNEAQ in the germline V gene. V lost 1 base and J lost 5, with 13 bases in between. CDR3 protein: CASSLGRLGGDTQYF. CDR3 nucleotide sequence: TGTGCCAGCAGCTTAGGACGGCTCGGAGGAGATACGCAGTATTTT.

There are a few counts of this clonotype. At one end, the junction sequence differs from germline, possibly due to a read error. The chain recombines TRBV20-1 with TRBJ2-3; TRBD2 aligns across 7 bases. Germline V gene data show CDR1 as DFQATT and CDR2 as SNEGSKA (reference sequence). The CDR3 covers 12 residues. DNA for the CDR3: TGCAGTCCTAGCGGAAGCACAGATACGCAGTATTTT. Translating it yields CSPSGSTDTQYF.

This clonotype was counted at least ten times. This chain links TRBV19 with TRBJ1-6; 9 positions match TRBD1. Trimming cost V 6 bases and J 6 bases; bases outside gene matches: 12. This CDR3 contains 17 residues. The germline gives CDR1 LNHDA, CDR2 SQIVND (reference sequence). CDR3 sequence: CASRRSGTGSVNSPLHF. The CDR3 DNA follows: TGTGCCAGTAGACGGTCCGGGACAGGGTCCGTTAATTCACCCCTCCACTTT.

This clonotype was observed at least ten times. V usage is TRBV5-6 and J usage is TRBJ2-5; a weak D match, TRBD2 (6 bases). The CDR3 loop spans 13 amino acids. V was shortened by 4 bases and J by 1 base, with 8 bases between the two germline ends. Germline loops: CDR1 SGHDT, CDR2 YYEEEE. As DNA, the CDR3 is TGTGCCAGCAGCCGGGACTCCCAAGAGACCCAGTACTTC. Its protein product is CASSRDSQETQYF.

The chain employs TRBV7-9 and TRBJ2-2; D is possibly TRBD1 (6 bases). Germline V gene lookup returns CDR1 SEHNR and CDR2 FQNEAQ (reference sequence). V lost 1 base and J lost 0, with 12 bases in between. The CDR3 covers 17 residues. The CDR3 loop is CASSLDFAGANTGELFF. CDR3 in DNA: TGTGCCAGCAGCTTAGATTTCGCAGGGGCGAACACCGGGGAGCTGTTTTTT.

This clonotype was detected a few times. A clone one base away is much larger, so this may be a read error. The rearrangement uses TRBV10-3 and TRBJ1-3; D not certain. Germline lookup yields CDR1 ENHRY and CDR2 SYGVKD. Trimming removed 3 bases from V and 2 bases from J, with 11 bases in between. The CDR3 runs to 15 residues. The CDR3 loop reads CAISDAYGPGNTIYF. The CDR3 DNA reads TGTGCCATCAGTGACGCCTACGGGCCTGGAAACACCATATATTTT.

This clonotype showed up many times. This chain uses TRBV5-1 with TRBJ1-6, with TRBD1 matching 9 bases. Trimming took 1 base from V and 10 from J; bases not matched to a gene: 6. The CDR3 covers 15 residues. Per germline, CDR1 SGHRS and CDR2 YFSETQ. CDR3 sequence (DNA): TGCGCCAGCAGCTTGTCTGGACAGGGGAGGTCACCCCTCCACTTT. It translates to CASSLSGQGRSPLHF. The entire variable domain, with the rest obtained from reference TRBV5-1 and TRBJ1-6, is as follows: KAGVTQTPRYLIKTRGQQVTLSCSPISGHRSVSWYQQTPGQGLQFLFEYFSETQRNKGNFPGRFSGRQFSNSRSEMNVSTLELGDSALYLCASSLSGQGRSPLHFGNGTRLTVT.

This clonotype was detected many times. The gene calls are TRBV20-1 and TRBJ1-6; TRBD1 matches 7 bases. The CDR3 length is 18 residues. Germline CDR1 reads DFQATT; CDR2 reads SNEGSKA (reference sequence). Trimming at V came to 1 base and at J to 6 bases, leaving 15 bases not matched to a gene. DNA for the CDR3: TGCAGTGCTAGAGCGCCGGGCGCGGCGACAGGGTCTAATTCACCCCTCCACTTT. It yields the protein CSARAPGAATGSNSPLHF.

The chain joins TRBV19 to TRBJ1-5; TRBD1 agrees at 10 bases. V dropped 6 bases and J dropped 4; count of bases not matched to a gene: 3. Germline-derived CDR1 and CDR2 are LNHDA and SQIVND (reference sequence). The CDR3 contains 14 residues. The CDR3 region has the DNA TGTGCCAGTAGCTGGGGACAGGGGAATCAGCCCCAGCATTTT. Translating gives CASSWGQGNQPQHF.